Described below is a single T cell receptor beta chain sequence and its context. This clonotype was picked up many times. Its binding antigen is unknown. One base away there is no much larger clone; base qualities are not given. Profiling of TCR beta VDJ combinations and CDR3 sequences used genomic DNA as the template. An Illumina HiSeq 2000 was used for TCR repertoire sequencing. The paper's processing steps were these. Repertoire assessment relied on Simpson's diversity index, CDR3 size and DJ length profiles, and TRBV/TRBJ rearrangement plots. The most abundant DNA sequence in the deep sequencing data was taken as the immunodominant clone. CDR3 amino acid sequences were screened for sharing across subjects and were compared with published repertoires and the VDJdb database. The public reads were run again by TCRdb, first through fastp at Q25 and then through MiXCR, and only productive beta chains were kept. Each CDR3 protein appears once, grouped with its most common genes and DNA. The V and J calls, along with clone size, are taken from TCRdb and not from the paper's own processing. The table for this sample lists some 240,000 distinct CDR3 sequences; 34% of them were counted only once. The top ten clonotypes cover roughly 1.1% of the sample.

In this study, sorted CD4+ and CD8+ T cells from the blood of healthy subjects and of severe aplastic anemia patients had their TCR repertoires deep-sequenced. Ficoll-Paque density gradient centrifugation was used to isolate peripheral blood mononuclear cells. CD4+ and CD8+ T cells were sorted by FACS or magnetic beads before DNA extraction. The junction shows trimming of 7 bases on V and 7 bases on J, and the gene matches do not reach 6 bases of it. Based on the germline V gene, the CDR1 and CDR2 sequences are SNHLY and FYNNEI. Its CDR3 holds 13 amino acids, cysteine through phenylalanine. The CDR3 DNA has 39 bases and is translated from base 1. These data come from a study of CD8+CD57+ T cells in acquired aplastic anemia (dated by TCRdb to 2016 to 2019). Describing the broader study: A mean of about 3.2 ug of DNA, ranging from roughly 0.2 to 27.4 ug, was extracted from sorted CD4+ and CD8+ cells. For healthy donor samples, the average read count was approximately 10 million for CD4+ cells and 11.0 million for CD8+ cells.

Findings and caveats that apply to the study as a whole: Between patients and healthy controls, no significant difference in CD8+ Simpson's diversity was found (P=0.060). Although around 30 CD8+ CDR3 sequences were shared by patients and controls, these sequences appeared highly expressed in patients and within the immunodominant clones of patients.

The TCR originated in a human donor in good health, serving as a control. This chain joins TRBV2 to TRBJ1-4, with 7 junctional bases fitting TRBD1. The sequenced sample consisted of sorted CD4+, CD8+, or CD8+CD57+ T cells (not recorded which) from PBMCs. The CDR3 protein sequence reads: CASTGPGGEKLFF. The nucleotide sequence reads TGTGCCAGCACGGGGCCAGGGGGTGAAAAACTGTTTTTT.